The rows below give T cell receptor beta chains drawn from one sample of a study of shared T cell receptors in the human thymus. The method was immunoSEQ multiplex PCR; TCRdb's version includes in-frame clones alone and lacks a portion of them. The table lists 700,000 or so clones, 70% to 90% of them singletons, with more than 0.008% in the top ten. These data were likewise used in another study, on human thymus T cells.

Sequencing was performed on thymocytes. The origin of the receptors is a girl less than two years old with a congenital heart defect. The CDR3 runs from the conserved cysteine through the conserved F or W. Fields, in order: J gene, V gene, D gene, clone size, CDR3 protein, CDR3 DNA. D genes are given only for firm matches. Some rows have no size entry. The others give once, few or many, or a class for an expanded clone.

TRBJ2-1	TRBV5-1	NA	NA	CASSLTRGLYNEQFF	TGCGCCAGCAGCTTGACTAGAGGGCTATACAATGAGCAGTTCTTC
TRBJ1-2	TRBV7-8	TRBD1	NA	CASSSGQGTYGYTF	TGTGCCAGCAGCTCAGGACAGGGTACCTATGGCTACACCTTC
TRBJ2-7	TRBV10-3	TRBD2	NA	CAISESRPGLAGGRGPYEQYF	TGTGCCATCAGTGAGTCGAGACCGGGACTAGCGGGGGGGCGAGGTCCCTACGAGCAGTACTTC
TRBJ1-5	TRBV15	NA	few	CATSSVKGGYSNQPQHF	TGTGCCACCAGCAGTGTGAAGGGAGGGTATAGCAATCAGCCCCAGCATTTT
TRBJ2-7	TRBV5-6	NA	NA	CASQNRTEPSYEQYF	TGTGCCAGCCAGAATAGGACAGAACCCTCCTACGAGCAGTACTTC
TRBJ2-1	TRBV2	TRBD1	NA	CASKAITVTGQGTGEQFF	TGTGCCAGCAAGGCCATAACTGTAACGGGACAGGGGACGGGTGAGCAGTTCTTC
TRBJ1-1	TRBV5-1	TRBD1	once	CASSRARTGGLNTEAFF	TGCGCCAGCAGCCGGGCAAGGACAGGGGGCCTGAACACTGAAGCTTTCTTT
TRBJ2-3	TRBV4-3	NA	NA	CASSSLERTSTDTQYF	TGCGCCAGCAGCTCCCTCGAGCGGACTAGCACAGATACGCAGTATTTT
TRBJ1-1	TRBV6-1	NA	NA	CASSGHREYTEAFF	TGTGCCAGCAGTGGGCACAGGGAATACACTGAAGCTTTCTTT
TRBJ1-1	TRBV29-1	TRBD1	NA	CSVEDTSRDQGATSPEAFF	TGCAGCGTTGAAGACACATCACGTGACCAGGGGGCAACGAGTCCTGAAGCTTTCTTT
TRBJ1-3	TRBV7-9	NA	NA	CASSFTVSGNTIYF	TGTGCCAGCAGCTTTACAGTCTCTGGAAACACCATATATTTT
TRBJ1-6	TRBV6-1	TRBD1	few	CASSEGLGDSNFNSPLHF	TGTGCCAGCAGTGAAGGGTTAGGGGACAGCAATTTTAATTCACCCCTCCACTTT
TRBJ1-6	TRBV25-1	TRBD1	NA	CASSRIQGTSPLHF	TGTGCCAGCAGTCGCATACAGGGGACGTCACCCCTCCACTTT
TRBJ2-1	TRBV9	TRBD2	NA	CASSPIAGAPRNEQFF	TGTGCCAGCAGCCCAATAGCGGGGGCCCCCAGGAATGAGCAGTTCTTC
TRBJ1-4	TRBV19	NA	NA	CASSIFGGRSTTNEKLFF	TGTGCCAGTAGTATTTTCGGGGGGAGAAGTACAACTAATGAAAAACTGTTTTTT
TRBJ2-1	TRBV10-2	TRBD2	NA	CASRPPAGGSYNEQFF	TGCGCCAGCAGGCCTCCGGCGGGGGGATCCTACAATGAGCAGTTCTTC
TRBJ1-1	TRBV5-1	NA	few	CASSLGTPANTEAFF	TGCGCCAGCAGCCTGGGGACACCTGCGAACACTGAAGCTTTCTTT
TRBJ1-5	TRBV15	NA	NA	CATSRDVLRTGRNQPQHF	TGTGCCACCAGCAGAGATGTGTTACGAACAGGGAGAAATCAGCCCCAGCATTTT